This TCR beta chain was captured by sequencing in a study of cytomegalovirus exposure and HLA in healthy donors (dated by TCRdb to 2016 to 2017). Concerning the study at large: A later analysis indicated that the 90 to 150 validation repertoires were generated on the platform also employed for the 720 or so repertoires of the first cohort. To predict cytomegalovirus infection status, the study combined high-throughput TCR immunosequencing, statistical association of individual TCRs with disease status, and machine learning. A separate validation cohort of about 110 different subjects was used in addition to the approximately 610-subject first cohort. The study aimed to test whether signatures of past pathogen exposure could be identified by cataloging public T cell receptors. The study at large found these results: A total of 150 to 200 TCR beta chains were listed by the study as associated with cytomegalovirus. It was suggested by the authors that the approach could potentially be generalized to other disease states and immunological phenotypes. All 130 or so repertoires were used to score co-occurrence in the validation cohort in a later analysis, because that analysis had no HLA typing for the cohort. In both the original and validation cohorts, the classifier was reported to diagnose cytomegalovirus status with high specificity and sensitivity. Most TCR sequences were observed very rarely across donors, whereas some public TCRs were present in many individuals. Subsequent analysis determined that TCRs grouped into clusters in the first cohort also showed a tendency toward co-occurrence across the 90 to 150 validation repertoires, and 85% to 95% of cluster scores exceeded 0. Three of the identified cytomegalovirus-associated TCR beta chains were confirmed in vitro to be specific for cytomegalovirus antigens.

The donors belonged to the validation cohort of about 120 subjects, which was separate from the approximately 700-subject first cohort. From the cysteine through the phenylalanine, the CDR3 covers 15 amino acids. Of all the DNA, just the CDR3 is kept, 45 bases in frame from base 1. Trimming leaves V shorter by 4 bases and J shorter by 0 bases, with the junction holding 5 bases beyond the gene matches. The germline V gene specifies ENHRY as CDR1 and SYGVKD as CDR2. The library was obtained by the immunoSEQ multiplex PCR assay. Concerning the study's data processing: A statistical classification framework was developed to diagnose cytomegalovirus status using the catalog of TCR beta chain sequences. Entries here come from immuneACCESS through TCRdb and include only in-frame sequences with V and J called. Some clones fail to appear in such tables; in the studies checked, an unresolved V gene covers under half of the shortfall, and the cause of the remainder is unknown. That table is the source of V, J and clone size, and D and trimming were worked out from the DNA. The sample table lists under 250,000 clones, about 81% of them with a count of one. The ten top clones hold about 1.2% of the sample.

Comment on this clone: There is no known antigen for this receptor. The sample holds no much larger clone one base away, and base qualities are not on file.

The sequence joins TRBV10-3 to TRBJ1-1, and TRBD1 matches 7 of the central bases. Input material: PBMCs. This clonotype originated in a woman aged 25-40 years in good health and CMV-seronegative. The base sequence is TGTGCCATCAGTGGGGACAGCATCTTGAACACTGAAGCTTTCTTT. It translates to CAISGDSILNTEAFF.